This T cell receptor (beta chain) was identified during a study of CD8 T cells in ankylosing spondylitis. Study observations and caveats: Disease-associated clonotypes exhibited CD8+ identity and were relatively infrequent in peripheral blood. The clones that were linked to disease were reported to be significantly enriched in matched synovial fluid samples from ankylosing spondylitis patients. Past research had described some motif variants in reactive arthritis synovial fluid and blood.

The CDR3 is 16 residues long. Germline-derived CDR1 and CDR2 are SSHAT and FNYEAQ (reference sequence). On this clonotype: Its antigen remains unidentified. One end of the junction does not line up with germline, which may come from a read error.

Preparation of TCR beta libraries was done by quantitative 5'-RACE with molecular barcodes. TCRdb recomputed calls from the 5' RACE reads with MiXCR, one row per CDR3 protein. This sample has 27,000 or so distinct CDR3 sequences; roughly 7.9% occur once, and the top ten carry around 30%. This TCR was recovered from a male donor with ankylosing spondylitis or in good health (not recorded which). The source material was blood. The V call is TRBV7-7, the J call TRBJ2-3; 13 positions match TRBD2. CDR3 in amino acids: CASSRGLAGGTDTQYF. The CDR3 region has the DNA TGTGCTAGCAGCCGAGGACTAGCGGGGGGCACAGATACGCAGTATTTT. Drawing the rest from reference TRBV7-7 and TRBJ2-3, the complete variable domain is GAGVSQSPRYKVTKRGQDVTLRCDPISSHATLYWYQQALGQGPEFLTYFNYEAQPDKSGLPSDRFSAERPEGSISTLTIQRTEQRDSAMYRCASSRGLAGGTDTQYFGPGTRLTVL.